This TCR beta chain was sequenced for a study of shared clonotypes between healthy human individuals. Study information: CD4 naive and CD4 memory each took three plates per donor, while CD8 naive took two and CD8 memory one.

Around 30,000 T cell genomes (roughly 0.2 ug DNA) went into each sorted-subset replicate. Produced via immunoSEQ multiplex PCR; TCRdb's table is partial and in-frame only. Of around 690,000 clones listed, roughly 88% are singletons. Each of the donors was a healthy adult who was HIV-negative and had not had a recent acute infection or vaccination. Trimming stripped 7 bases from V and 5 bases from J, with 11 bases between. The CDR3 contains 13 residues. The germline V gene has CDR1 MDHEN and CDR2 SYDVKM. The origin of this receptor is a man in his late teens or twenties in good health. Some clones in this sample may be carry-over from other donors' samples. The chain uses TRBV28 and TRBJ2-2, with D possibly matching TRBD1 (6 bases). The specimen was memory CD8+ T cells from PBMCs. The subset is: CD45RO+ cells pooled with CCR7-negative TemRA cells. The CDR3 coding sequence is TGTGCCAGCACCTCAGGGGTAACCGGGGAGCTGTTTTTT. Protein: CASTSGVTGELFF.